The clone carrying this T cell receptor beta chain showed up just a few times. TCRdb's copy holds only in-frame clones and misses some; the assay was immunoSEQ multiplex PCR. Of about 240,000 clones listed, approximately 83% were seen once; the top ten hold 3.6%. This entry is derived from a study of blood T cell repertoires in COVID-19. J lost 2 bases, V lost 5 bases, and 7 bases had no gene match. The CDR3 consists of 15 residues. CDR1 is MNHEY and CDR2 is SVGAGI in the germline V gene. The study recruited people aged 18 to 89 years across under 25 US areas. Clinical history as reported by participants underpinned cohort assignment.

The genes are TRBV6-5 and TRBJ2-3; 7 bases agree with TRBD2. The sequencing sample was made of PBMCs or T cells enriched from blood (not recorded which). This receptor was obtained from a woman aged 40 to 50 who had been exposed to COVID-19. In DNA form, the CDR3 reads TGTGCCAGCAGTCAGAGCGGGGATATCACAGATACGCAGTATTTT. Encoded protein: CASSQSGDITDTQYF.